These T cell receptor beta chains were read from a single sample in a study of cytotoxic CD8 clonotypes in ibrutinib-treated CLL. Clones were sequenced by immunoSEQ multiplex PCR, and TCRdb holds only the in-frame ones, with some missing. This sample has tens of thousands of clones, with less than 60% found just once. This material consisted of PBMCs, taken after 12 months of ibrutinib treatment. These receptors all stem from a human donor with chronic lymphocytic leukemia. CDR3s include the opening cysteine and the closing phenylalanine or tryptophan. Fields, in order: CDR3 length, D gene, J gene, V gene, clone size, CDR3 protein, CDR3 DNA. A D gene is named only where the DNA matches it firmly. Not every row has a clone size; where given, it reads once, few, many or a size class.

>11|-|TRBJ2-1|TRBV6-5|few
CASSRGNEQFF
TGTGCCAGCAGTAGGGGCAATGAGCAGTTCTTC
>14|-|TRBJ2-1|TRBV6-5|-
CASSYWVSGNEQFF
TGTGCCAGCAGTTACTGGGTTAGCGGAAATGAGCAGTTCTTC
>15|-|TRBJ1-3|TRBV4-2|once
CASSQVAGPGNTIYF
TGTGCCAGCAGCCAAGTTGCAGGGCCCGGAAACACCATATATTTT
>17|TRBD1|TRBJ2-3|TRBV11-2|-
CASSHPGTPRGTDTQYF
TGTGCCAGCAGCCACCCGGGGACACCCAGGGGGACGGATACGCAGTATTTT
>12|-|TRBJ2-1|TRBV5-4|once
CASSSTGRGQFF
TGTGCCAGCAGCTCTACAGGGCGGGGGCAGTTCTTC
>14|-|TRBJ1-2|TRBV11-2|many
CASSLGGRNYGYTF
TGTGCCAGCAGCCTGGGCGGCAGGAACTATGGCTACACCTTC
>15|-|TRBJ1-5|TRBV4-1|-
CASSWDGGSNQPQHF
TGCGCCAGCAGCTGGGACGGGGGTTCTAATCAGCCCCAGCATTTT
>13|-|TRBJ2-5|TRBV9|-
CASSVATGETQYF
TGTGCCAGCAGCGTAGCTACCGGGGAGACCCAGTACTTC
>15|-|TRBJ2-3|TRBV5-6|once
CASSLEGGPTDTQYF
TGTGCCAGCAGCTTAGAAGGGGGTCCCACAGATACGCAGTATTTT
>12|-|TRBJ2-5|TRBV29-1|-
CSVKQVQETQYF
TGCAGCGTTAAACAGGTTCAAGAGACCCAGTACTTC
>12|-|TRBJ1-4|TRBV7-8|few
CASSHSPGELFF
TGTGCCAGCAGTCACAGTCCCGGGGAACTGTTTTTT
>18|TRBD1|TRBJ2-1|TRBV27|many
CASSHAAGTGRPYNEQFF
TGTGCCAGCAGTCATGCAGCCGGGACAGGGCGCCCCTACAATGAGCAGTTCTTC
>15|-|TRBJ1-2|TRBV14|-
CASSQDRGGVGGYTF
TGTGCCAGCAGCCAAGATCGAGGCGGGGTCGGGGGCTACACCTTC
>14|-|TRBJ1-2|TRBV6-1|-
CASSTGIPNYGYTF
TGTGCCAGCAGTACGGGGATTCCTAACTATGGCTACACCTTC
>13|-|TRBJ1-5|TRBV6-5|-
CASSYSRLQPQHF
TGTGCCAGCAGTTACTCTCGTCTTCAGCCCCAGCATTTT
>14|-|TRBJ1-1|TRBV15|few
CATSGAKMNTEAFF
TGTGCCACCAGCGGAGCAAAAATGAACACTGAAGCTTTCTTT
>16|-|TRBJ1-1|TRBV5-5|-
CASSPAPTAMNTEAFF
TGTGCCAGCAGCCCGGCTCCAACAGCTATGAACACTGAAGCTTTCTTT
>16|TRBD1|TRBJ1-2|TRBV27|medium-sized
CASSHRGRGSNYGYTF
TGTGCCAGCAGTCACAGGGGGCGCGGGTCTAACTATGGCTACACCTTC
>15|-|TRBJ1-3|TRBV28|-
CASSNQGFSGNTIYF
TGTGCCAGCAGTAACCAGGGGTTCTCTGGAAACACCATATATTTT
>15|TRBD2|TRBJ2-7|TRBV27|-
CASSLGLAGSYEQYF
TGTGCCAGCAGTTTGGGACTAGCGGGATCCTACGAGCAGTACTTC
>17|-|TRBJ1-3|TRBV11-2|once
CASSLSGHTLSGNTIYF
TGTGCCAGCAGCCTGTCCGGCCACACGCTCTCTGGAAACACCATATATTTT
>13|-|TRBJ1-3|TRBV7-6|-
CASSLGLGNTIYF
TGTGCCAGCAGCTTAGGACTGGGAAACACCATATATTTT
>14|-|TRBJ1-6|TRBV9|medium-sized
CASSVGPENSPLHF
TGTGCCAGCAGCGTAGGTCCAGAGAATTCACCCCTCCACTTT
>15|TRBD2|TRBJ2-3|TRBV18|-
CASSPLAFSTDTQYF
TGTGCCAGCTCCCCACTAGCGTTTAGCACAGATACGCAGTATTTT
>15|-|TRBJ2-1|TRBV18|-
CASSPTGSTYNEQFF
TGTGCCAGCTCACCTACAGGGTCGACCTACAATGAGCAGTTCTTC
>11|-|TRBJ2-5|TRBV6-1|-
CASILRQTQYF
TGTGCCAGCATTTTGAGGCAGACCCAGTACTTC
>14|TRBD1|TRBJ1-4|TRBV6-5|many
CASSWTGRREKLFF
TGTGCCAGCAGTTGGACAGGGCGGCGTGAAAAACTGTTTTTT
>13|-|TRBJ1-4|TRBV7-9|-
CASSQQTAEKLFF
TGTGCCAGCAGCCAACAGACCGCTGAAAAACTGTTTTTT
>17|-|TRBJ1-1|TRBV10-1|-
CASSEDTPGPRGTEAFF
TGCGCCAGCAGTGAGGACACCCCCGGGCCCAGGGGCACTGAAGCTTTCTTT
>14|-|TRBJ2-7|TRBV11-2|many
CASSLVLGEVSLYF
TGTGCCAGCAGCTTAGTGCTGGGGGAAGTAAGTCTGTACTTC
>13|-|TRBJ2-7|TRBV7-9|-
CASSLGVSPNPSF
TGTGCCAGCAGCTTAGGAGTTAGCCCAAATCCATCATTC
>12|-|TRBJ2-7|TRBV4-1|-
CASSTRGDEQYF
TGCGCCAGCAGCACAAGGGGGGACGAGCAGTACTTC
>12|-|TRBJ1-2|TRBV6-5|many
CASGIFTGYYTF
TGTGCCAGCGGCATTTTCACAGGGTACTACACCTTC
>15|TRBD1|TRBJ2-5|TRBV7-6|-
CASSLATGQGWGQYF
TGTGCCAGCAGCTTAGCTACCGGACAGGGATGGGGCCAGTACTTC
>13|-|TRBJ1-2|TRBV10-2|many
CASSDRTDYGYTF
TGCGCCAGCAGTGACAGGACAGATTATGGCTACACCTTC
>15|-|TRBJ1-1|TRBV11-2|few
CASSLGLAGNTEAFF
TGTGCCAGCAGCTTAGGGCTCGCGGGGAACACTGAAGCTTTCTTT
>14|-|TRBJ1-4|TRBV5-6|-
CASSLKRYNEKLFF
TGTGCCAGCAGCTTGAAACGGTATAATGAAAAACTGTTTTTT
>17|-|TRBJ2-5|TRBV7-9|many
CASSGVTGSGSLETQYF
TGTGCCAGCAGCGGAGTGACAGGGAGCGGGAGTTTGGAGACCCAGTACTTC
>14|-|TRBJ2-2|TRBV19|few
CASSISQNTGELFF
TGTGCCAGTAGTATAAGTCAGAACACCGGGGAGCTGTTTTTT
>16|TRBD2|TRBJ2-3|TRBV7-9|few
CASSARGPSGGDTQYF
TGTGCCAGCAGCGCCAGAGGTCCTAGCGGGGGGGATACGCAGTATTTT
>12|-|TRBJ2-7|TRBV29-1|few
CSVRSRSLEQYF
TGCAGCGTTCGCAGCCGCTCCCTCGAGCAGTACTTC